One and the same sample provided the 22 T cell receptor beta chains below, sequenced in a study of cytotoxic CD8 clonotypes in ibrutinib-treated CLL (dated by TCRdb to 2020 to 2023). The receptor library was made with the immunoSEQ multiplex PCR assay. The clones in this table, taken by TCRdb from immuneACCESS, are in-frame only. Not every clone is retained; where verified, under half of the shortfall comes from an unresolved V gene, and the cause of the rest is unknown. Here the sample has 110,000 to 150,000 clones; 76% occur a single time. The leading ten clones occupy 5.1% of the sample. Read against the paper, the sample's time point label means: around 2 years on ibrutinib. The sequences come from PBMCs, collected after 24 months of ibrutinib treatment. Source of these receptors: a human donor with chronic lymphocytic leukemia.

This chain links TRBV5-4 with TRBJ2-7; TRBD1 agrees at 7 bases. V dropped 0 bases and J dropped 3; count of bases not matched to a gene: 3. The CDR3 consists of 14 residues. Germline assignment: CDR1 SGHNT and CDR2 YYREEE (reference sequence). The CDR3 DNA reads TGTGCCAGCAGCTTGGGGGACAGAGACTACGAGCAGTACTTC. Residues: CASSLGDRDYEQYF. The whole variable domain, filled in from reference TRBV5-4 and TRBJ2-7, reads ETGVTQSPTHLIKTRGQQVTLRCSSQSGHNTVSWYQQALGQGPQFIFQYYREEENGRGNFPPRFSGLQFPNYSSELNVNALELDDSALYLCASSLGDRDYEQYFGPGTRLTVT.

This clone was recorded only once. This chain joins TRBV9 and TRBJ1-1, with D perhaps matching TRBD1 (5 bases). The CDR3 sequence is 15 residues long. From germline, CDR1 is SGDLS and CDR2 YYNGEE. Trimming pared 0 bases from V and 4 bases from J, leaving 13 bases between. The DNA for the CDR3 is TGTGCCAGCAGCGTAGTCCCAGGGCCCAGCACTGAAGCTTTCTTT. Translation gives CASSVVPGPSTEAFF.

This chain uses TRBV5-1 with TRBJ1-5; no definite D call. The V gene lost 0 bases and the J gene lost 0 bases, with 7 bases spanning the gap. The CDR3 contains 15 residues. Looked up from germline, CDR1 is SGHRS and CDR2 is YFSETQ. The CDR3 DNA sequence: TGCGCCAGCAGCTTGGGGACCCTTAGCAATCAGCCCCAGCATTTT. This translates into CASSLGTLSNQPQHF.

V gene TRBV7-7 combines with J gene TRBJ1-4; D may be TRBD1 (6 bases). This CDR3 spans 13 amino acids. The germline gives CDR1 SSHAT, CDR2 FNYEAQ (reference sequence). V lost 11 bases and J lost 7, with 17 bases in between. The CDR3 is CASAQGLGEKLFF. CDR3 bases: TGTGCCTCCGCCCAGGGGCTCGGTGAAAAACTGTTTTTT.

The CDR3 region has the DNA TGTGCCAGCAGCCCCCCGGGACTAGGGGGGGGTGAGCAGTTCTTC. Translating gives CASSPPGLGGGEQFF. The rearrangement uses TRBV7-6 and TRBJ2-1; 8 bases match TRBD2. This CDR3 has 15 residues. Germline V gene sequence: CDR1 SGHVS, CDR2 FNYEAQ. The J segment lost 9 bases and the V segment lost 5 bases, leaving 12 bases of the junction unmatched. Together with reference TRBV7-6 and TRBJ2-1, the CDR3 gives the full variable domain: GAGVSQSPRYKVTKRGQDVALRCDPISGHVSLYWYRQALGQGPEFLTYFNYEAQQDKSGLPNDRFSAERPEGSISTLTIQRTEQRDSAMYRCASSPPGLGGGEQFFGPGTRLTVL.

The CDR3 loop reads CASSLGANYGYTF. In DNA form, the CDR3 reads TGTGCCAGCAGCTTAGGAGCTAACTATGGCTACACCTTC. The chain is built from TRBV5-6 and TRBJ1-2; D unclear. Trimming left V 2 bases short and J 0 bases short, with 5 bases between. Germline V lookup: CDR1 SGHDT, CDR2 YYEEEE. This CDR3 comprises 13 residues.

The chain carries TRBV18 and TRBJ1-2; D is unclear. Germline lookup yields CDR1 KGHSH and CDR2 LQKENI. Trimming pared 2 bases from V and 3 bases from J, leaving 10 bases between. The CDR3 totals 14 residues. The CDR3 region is CASSPIGVDYGYTF. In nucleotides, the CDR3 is TGTGCCAGCTCACCAATCGGGGTGGACTATGGCTACACCTTC.

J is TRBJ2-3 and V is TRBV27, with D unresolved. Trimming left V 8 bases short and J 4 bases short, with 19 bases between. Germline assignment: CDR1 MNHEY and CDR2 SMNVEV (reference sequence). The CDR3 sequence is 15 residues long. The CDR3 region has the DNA TGTGCCAGCCGACCCCCTCTAAATCGGGCAGATACGCAGTATTTT. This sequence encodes CASRPPLNRADTQYF.

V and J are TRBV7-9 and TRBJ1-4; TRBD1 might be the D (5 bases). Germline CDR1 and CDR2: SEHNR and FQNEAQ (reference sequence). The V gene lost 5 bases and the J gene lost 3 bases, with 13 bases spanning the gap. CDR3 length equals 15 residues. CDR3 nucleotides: TGTGCCAGCAGCCCCGGGGCGGCCGCTAATGAAAAACTGTTTTTT. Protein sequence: CASSPGAAANEKLFF.

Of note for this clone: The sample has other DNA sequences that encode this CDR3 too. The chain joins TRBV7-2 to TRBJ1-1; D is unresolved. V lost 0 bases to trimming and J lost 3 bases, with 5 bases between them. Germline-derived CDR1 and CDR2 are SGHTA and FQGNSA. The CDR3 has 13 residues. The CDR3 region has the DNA TGTGCCAGCAGCTTAGCGGGGTACACTGAAGCTTTCTTT. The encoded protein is CASSLAGYTEAFF.

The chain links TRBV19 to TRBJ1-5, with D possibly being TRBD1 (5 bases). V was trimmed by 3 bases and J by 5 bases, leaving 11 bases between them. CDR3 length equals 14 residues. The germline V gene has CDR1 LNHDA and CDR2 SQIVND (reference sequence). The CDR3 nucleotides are TGTGCCAGTAGTATCGTGGGGGGAGATCAGCCCCAGCATTTT. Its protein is CASSIVGGDQPQHF.

Here the CDR3 DNA reads TGTGCCAGCAGCATGACCGGGACAGGATCTGAAAAACTGTTTTTT. Amino acids: CASSMTGTGSEKLFF. The rearrangement links TRBV7-3 to TRBJ1-4; TRBD1 agrees at 8 bases. The CDR3 is made up of 15 amino acids. The V segment lost 5 bases and the J segment 7 bases; nucleotides outside the gene matches: 9. Germline CDR1 SGHTA, CDR2 FQGTGA.

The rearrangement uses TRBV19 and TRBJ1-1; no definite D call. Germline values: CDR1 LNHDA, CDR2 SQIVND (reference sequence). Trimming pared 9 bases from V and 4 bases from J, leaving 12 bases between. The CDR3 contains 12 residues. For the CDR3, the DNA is TGTGCCAGCTCCTGGGCGCGCACTGAAGCTTTCTTT. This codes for CASSWARTEAFF.

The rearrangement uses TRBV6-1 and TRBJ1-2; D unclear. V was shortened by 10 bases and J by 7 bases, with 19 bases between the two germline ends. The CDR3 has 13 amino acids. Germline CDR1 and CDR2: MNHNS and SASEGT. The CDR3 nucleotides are TGTGCCACGCTCAACAGACCGGATGCTGGCTACACCTTC. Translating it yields CATLNRPDAGYTF.

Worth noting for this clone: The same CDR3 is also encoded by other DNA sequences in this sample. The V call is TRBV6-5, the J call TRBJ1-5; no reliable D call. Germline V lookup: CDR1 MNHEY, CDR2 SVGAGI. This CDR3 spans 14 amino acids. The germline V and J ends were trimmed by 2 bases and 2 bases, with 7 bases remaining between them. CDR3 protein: CASSYGGGNQPQHF. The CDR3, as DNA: TGTGCCAGCAGTTACGGTGGGGGCAATCAGCCCCAGCATTTT.

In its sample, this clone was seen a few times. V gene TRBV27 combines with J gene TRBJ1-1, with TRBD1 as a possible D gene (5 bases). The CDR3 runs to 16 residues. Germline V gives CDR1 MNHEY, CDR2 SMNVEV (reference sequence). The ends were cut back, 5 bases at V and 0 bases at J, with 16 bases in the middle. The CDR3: CASSLTPGTMNTEAFF. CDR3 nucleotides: TGTGCCAGCAGTCTAACCCCGGGGACTATGAACACTGAAGCTTTCTTT.

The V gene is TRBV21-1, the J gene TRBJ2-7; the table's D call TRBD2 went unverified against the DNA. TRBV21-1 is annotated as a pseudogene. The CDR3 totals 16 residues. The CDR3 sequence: CAWFMASGRASREQYF. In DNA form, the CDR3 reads TGTGCCTGGTTCATGGCTAGCGGGAGGGCCTCTCGCGAGCAGTACTTC.

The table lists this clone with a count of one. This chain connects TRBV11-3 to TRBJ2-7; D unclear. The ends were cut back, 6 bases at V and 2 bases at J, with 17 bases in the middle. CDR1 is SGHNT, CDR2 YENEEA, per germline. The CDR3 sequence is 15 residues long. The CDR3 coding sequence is TGTGCCAGCAGTCGCGCCTCGGTGCCCCCCTACGAGCAGTACTTC. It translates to CASSRASVPPYEQYF.

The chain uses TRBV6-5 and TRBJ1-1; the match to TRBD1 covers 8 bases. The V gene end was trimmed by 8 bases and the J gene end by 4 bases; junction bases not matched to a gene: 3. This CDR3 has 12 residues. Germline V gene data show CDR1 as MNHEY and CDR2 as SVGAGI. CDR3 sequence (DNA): TGTGCCAGCGGACAGGGCCTCACTGAAGCTTTCTTT. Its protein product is CASGQGLTEAFF.

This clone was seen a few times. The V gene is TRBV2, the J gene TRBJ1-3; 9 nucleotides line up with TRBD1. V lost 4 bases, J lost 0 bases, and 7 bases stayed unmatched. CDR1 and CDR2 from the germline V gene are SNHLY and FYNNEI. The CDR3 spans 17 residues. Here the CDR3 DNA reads TGTGCCAGCAGTGCCGGGACAGGGAGGCACTCTGGAAACACCATATATTTT. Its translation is CASSAGTGRHSGNTIYF.

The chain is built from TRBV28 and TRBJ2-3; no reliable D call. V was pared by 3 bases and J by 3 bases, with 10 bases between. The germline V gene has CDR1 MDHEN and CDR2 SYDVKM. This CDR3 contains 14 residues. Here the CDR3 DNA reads TGTGCCAGCAGTTTCTCGCCTCGAACAGATACGCAGTATTTT. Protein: CASSFSPRTDTQYF.

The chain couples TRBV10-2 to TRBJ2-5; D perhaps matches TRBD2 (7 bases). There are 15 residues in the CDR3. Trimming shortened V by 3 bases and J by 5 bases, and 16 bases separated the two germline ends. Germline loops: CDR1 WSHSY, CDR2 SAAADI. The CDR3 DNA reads TGCGCCAGCAGTGACGGGGGCCCCGGGGGGGAGACCCAGTACTTC. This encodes CASSDGGPGGETQYF.